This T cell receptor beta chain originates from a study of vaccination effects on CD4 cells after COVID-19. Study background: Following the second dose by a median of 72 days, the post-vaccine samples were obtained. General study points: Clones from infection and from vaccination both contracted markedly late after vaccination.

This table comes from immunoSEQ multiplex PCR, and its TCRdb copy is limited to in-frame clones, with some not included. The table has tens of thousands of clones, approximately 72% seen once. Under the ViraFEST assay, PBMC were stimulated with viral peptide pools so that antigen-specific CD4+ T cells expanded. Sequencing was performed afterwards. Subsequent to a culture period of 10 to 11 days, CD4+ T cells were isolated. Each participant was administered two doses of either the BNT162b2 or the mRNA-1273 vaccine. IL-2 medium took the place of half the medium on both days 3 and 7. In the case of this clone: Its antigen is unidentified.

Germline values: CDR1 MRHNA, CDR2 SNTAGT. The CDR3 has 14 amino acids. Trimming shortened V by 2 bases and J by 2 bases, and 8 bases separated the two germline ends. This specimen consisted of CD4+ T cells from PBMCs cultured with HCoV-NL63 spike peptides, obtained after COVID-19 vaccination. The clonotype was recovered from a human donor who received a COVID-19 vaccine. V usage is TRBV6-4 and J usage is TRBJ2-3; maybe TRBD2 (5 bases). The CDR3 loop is CASSDGRHTDTQYF. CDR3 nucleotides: TGTGCCAGCAGTGACGGGAGACACACAGATACGCAGTATTTT.